This TCR beta chain was identified during a study of cytomegalovirus exposure and HLA in healthy donors. Notes on the study in general: Across donors, most TCRs were seen rarely, yet some public ones were widespread.

Vbeta (60) and Jbeta (13) primers were used in the PCR. Method: immunoSEQ multiplex PCR; TCRdb's copy keeps in-frame clones and lacks some. The sample shows some 140,000 clones, roughly 77% of them seen only once. The CDR3 length is 14 residues. The trim removed 3 bases at V and 4 bases at J, leaving 3 bases unmatched. The germline V gene has CDR1 SGHAT and CDR2 FQNNGV. To note about this clone: Its matching antigen is unknown.

The sequenced sample was PBMCs. The TCR was taken from a female donor in good health and CMV-seronegative. The rearrangement joins TRBV11-2 to TRBJ2-7; 10 bases map to TRBD2. The CDR3 bases are TGTGCCAGCAGCTTCGGGACTAGCGTTTACGAGCAGTACTTC. It codes for CASSFGTSVYEQYF.